Listed below are T cell receptor beta chains from one sample, sequenced in a study of CD8+CD57+ T cells in acquired aplastic anemia. TCRdb re-called the reads through MiXCR, storing one row per CDR3 protein. The sample holds some 150,000 distinct CDR3 sequences; 41% are singletons and the top ten take 8.4%. Sequenced sample: sorted CD4+, CD8+, or CD8+CD57+ T cells (not recorded which) from PBMCs. These receptors all come from a human donor in good health, serving as a control. CDR3s include the opening cysteine and the closing phenylalanine or tryptophan. The order of the fields is V gene, CDR3 length, CDR3 protein.

v_gene: TRBV9; len: 15; CDR3aa: CASSVGGVSGNTIYF
v_gene: TRBV27; len: 15; CDR3aa: CASSLSPRGDYGYTF
v_gene: TRBV5-1; len: 16; CDR3aa: CASSLDSTLPNYGYTF
v_gene: TRBV10-3; len: 13; CDR3aa: CAISEAETGELFF
v_gene: TRBV6-1; len: 12; CDR3aa: CASSTRGKTQYF
v_gene: TRBV15; len: 15; CDR3aa: CATSRGGQGKGEQYF
v_gene: TRBV2; len: 13; CDR3aa: CAISVRGKETQYF
v_gene: TRBV19; len: 14; CDR3aa: CASSSGQGIYGYTF
v_gene: TRBV30; len: 13; CDR3aa: CAWDLDYTGELFF
v_gene: TRBV7-2; len: 15; CDR3aa: CASSFPTALNTEAFF
v_gene: TRBV20-1; len: 12; CDR3aa: CSARDTYNEQFF
v_gene: TRBV4-2; len: 12; CDR3aa: CASSQDSGVAFF
v_gene: TRBV7-8; len: 13; CDR3aa: CASTRQGQETQYF
v_gene: TRBV19; len: 14; CDR3aa: CASSEAGGFYEQYF
v_gene: TRBV4-2; len: 16; CDR3aa: CASSQESEGSYQPQHF
v_gene: TRBV2; len: 9; CDR3aa: CASSEAQYF
v_gene: TRBV2; len: 15; CDR3aa: CASSEARVLRKEQYF
v_gene: TRBV7-9; len: 13; CDR3aa: CASSFRGLYGYTF
v_gene: TRBV6-9; len: 16; CDR3aa: CASSYHGGWGSTEAFF
v_gene: TRBV10-3; len: 15; CDR3aa: CAIRDSGSFSYEQYF
v_gene: TRBV7-8; len: 16; CDR3aa: CASSSRRGAGTDTQYF
v_gene: TRBV10-2; len: 14; CDR3aa: CASSEAGANTEAFF
v_gene: TRBV5-1; len: 15; CDR3aa: CASSFPSSGANVLTF
v_gene: TRBV24-1; len: 17; CDR3aa: CATSDEDRGPRNTEAFF
v_gene: TRBV6-1; len: 14; CDR3aa: CASRFDRGPYEQYF
v_gene: TRBV27; len: 17; CDR3aa: CASSTPRLAGGRDTQYF
v_gene: TRBV10-3; len: 17; CDR3aa: CAIDDYSGRQGKRGYTF
v_gene: TRBV19; len: 15; CDR3aa: CASSISGVESNTIYF
v_gene: TRBV5-1; len: 14; CDR3aa: CASSKHPEQEKLFF
v_gene: TRBV7-8; len: 15; CDR3aa: CASSPYQGSSYEQYF
v_gene: TRBV20-1; len: 14; CDR3aa: CSARSGPVGTEAFF
v_gene: TRBV24-1; len: 16; CDR3aa: CATSGVGPGSGNTIYF
v_gene: TRBV5-1; len: 13; CDR3aa: CASSLGSQETQYF
v_gene: TRBV10-3; len: 15; CDR3aa: CAISEGQGLRETQYF
v_gene: TRBV6-2/TRBV6-3; len: 11; CDR3aa: CASGGISGYTF
v_gene: TRBV7-9; len: 12; CDR3aa: CASSQSQETQYF
v_gene: TRBV12-3/TRBV12-4; len: 13; CDR3aa: CASSYWEDYGYTF
v_gene: TRBV28; len: 13; CDR3aa: CASLGQYNYGYTF
v_gene: TRBV9; len: 17; CDR3aa: CASSVTLGHGRTGELFF
v_gene: TRBV5-1; len: 16; CDR3aa: CASSRTAGRAYNGQFF
v_gene: TRBV20-1; len: 16; CDR3aa: CSASRPTSGVTDTQYF
v_gene: TRBV15; len: 12; CDR3aa: CAIGGVNTEAFF
v_gene: TRBV7-9; len: 13; CDR3aa: CASSAQGPGELFF
v_gene: TRBV10-3; len: 14; CDR3aa: CAISGLADYNEQFF
v_gene: TRBV5-8; len: 13; CDR3aa: CASSNTQVSGYTF
v_gene: TRBV2; len: 12; CDR3aa: CASMVTGYEQYF
v_gene: TRBV7-9; len: 13; CDR3aa: CASTTHGSTEAFF
v_gene: TRBV2; len: 14; CDR3aa: CASLETHGGGEAFF
v_gene: TRBV30; len: 14; CDR3aa: CAWSVGSGTQPQHF
v_gene: TRBV6-1; len: 14; CDR3aa: CASKFFSQNSPLHF
v_gene: TRBV10-3; len: 13; CDR3aa: CASNRDSSYGYTF
v_gene: TRBV6-2/TRBV6-3; len: 15; CDR3aa: CASTPIPNGDSPLHF
v_gene: TRBV5-1; len: 15; CDR3aa: CASLTGTGHYKEAFF
v_gene: TRBV14; len: 14; CDR3aa: CASSLLPGRYGYTF